This TCR beta chain was sequenced in a study of control samples from healthy donors and cancer patients. Sequenced by immunoSEQ multiplex PCR; TCRdb stores in-frame clones only, minus some. The table lists fewer than 200,000 clones, 88% of them singletons. Germline-derived CDR1 and CDR2 are SGHAT and FQNNGV. This CDR3 contains 13 residues. The germline V and J ends were trimmed by 0 bases and 8 bases, with 7 bases remaining between them. The source is a young woman in good health. Material for sequencing was blood. The J gene is TRBJ2-2, the V gene TRBV11-2; D not resolved. In nucleotides, the CDR3 is TGTGCCAGCAGCTTAGAGCGTACAGGGGAGCTGTTTTTT. Its protein is CASSLERTGELFF.